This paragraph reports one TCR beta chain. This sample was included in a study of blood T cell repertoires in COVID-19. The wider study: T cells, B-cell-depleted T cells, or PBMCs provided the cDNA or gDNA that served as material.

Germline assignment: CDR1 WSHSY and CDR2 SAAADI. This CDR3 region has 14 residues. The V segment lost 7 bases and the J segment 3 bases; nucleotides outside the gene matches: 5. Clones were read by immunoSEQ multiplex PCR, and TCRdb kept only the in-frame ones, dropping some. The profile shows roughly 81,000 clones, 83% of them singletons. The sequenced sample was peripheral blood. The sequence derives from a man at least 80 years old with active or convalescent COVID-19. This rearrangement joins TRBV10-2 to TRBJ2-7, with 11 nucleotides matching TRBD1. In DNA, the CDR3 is TGCGCCAGCACCCCGGACAGGGGGCTCTACGAGCAGTACTTC. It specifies CASTPDRGLYEQYF.